Detailed here is one T cell receptor beta chain. No antigen is known for it. This specimen comes from a study of cytomegalovirus exposure and HLA in healthy donors. Overall study results and limits: Analysis was performed later, and it showed HLA-associated TCR beta chains to be more clonally expanded than equally common others.

CDR1 and CDR2 (germline): LGHNA, YSLEER. Trimming took 4 bases from V and 8 from J; bases not matched to a gene: 22. This CDR3 has 18 amino acids. The PCR employed 60 Vbeta primers together with 13 Jbeta primers. Only in-frame clones appear in the TCRdb table, and some are missing; sequencing was by immunoSEQ multiplex PCR. The top ten clones hold nearly 9.5% of a sample with under 150,000 clones, roughly three fifths of them seen once. The rearrangement uses TRBV4-3 and TRBJ1-2, with 7 bases that match TRBD1. Material: PBMCs. The receptor was isolated from a woman aged 35 to 49 in good health and CMV-seropositive. CDR3 region: CASSPSPHTGEGVRGYTF. CDR3 nucleotides: TGCGCCAGCAGCCCGTCCCCCCACACAGGGGAAGGGGTGAGAGGCTACACCTTC.